This T cell receptor beta chain derives from a study of response to subunit inactivated influenza vaccine. The CDR3 is 16 residues long. The V gene's germline CDR1 is LGHNA and CDR2 YSLEER. Trimming removed 0 bases at V and 4 bases at J, with 16 bases between. TCRdb reanalysed the RT-PCR reads using MiXCR and keeps one entry per CDR3 protein. The sample yields 500,000 or so distinct CDR3 sequences, 16% seen once. This clonotype was seen a few times. The antigen remains unidentified. Study-level points and caveats: Authors suggested each seasonal flu vaccination may recruit only limited numbers of new T cells.

The receptor's source is a man in his fifties or sixties who received an inactivated influenza vaccine. The chain combines TRBV4-3 with TRBJ2-7, with D perhaps matching TRBD2 (5 bases). Sequences were derived from CD4+ T cells sorted from PBMCs, sampled 23 to 25 months after vaccination. The CDR3 DNA follows: TGCGCCAGCAGCCAAGATAATAGGCTAGCCCTTTACGAGCAGTACTTC. This sequence encodes CASSQDNRLALYEQYF.